The T cell receptor beta chain under discussion was sequenced for a study of control samples from healthy donors and cancer patients. Germline CDR1 MNHNS, CDR2 SASEGT. This CDR3 contains 17 residues. V lost 2 bases, J lost 2 bases, and 9 bases stayed unmatched. This table comes from immunoSEQ multiplex PCR, and its TCRdb copy is limited to in-frame clones, with some not included. The table records about 120,000 clones, 80% to 95% of them present only once. Specimen: PBMCs. This TCR derives from a man older than 75 with head and neck cancer. This chain connects TRBV6-1 to TRBJ2-3; 8 nucleotides line up with TRBD2. The CDR3 loop is CASSESPGLVTTDTQYF. Written as DNA, the CDR3 is TGTGCCAGCAGTGAATCGCCGGGACTAGTGACCACAGATACGCAGTATTTT.